These 19 T cell receptor beta chains were all obtained from the same sample, sequenced in a study of cytomegalovirus exposure and HLA in healthy donors. Both 60 Vbeta primers and 13 Jbeta primers went into the PCR. Generated by immunoSEQ multiplex PCR, the TCRdb table keeps only in-frame clones and is missing some. The sample contains 90,000 to 110,000 clones, around 80% of which appear only once. Sequenced: PBMCs. These receptor sequences come from a man between 18 and 29 years old in good health and CMV-seronegative.

CDR3 sequence: CASSNRGREKLFF. The CDR3 DNA follows: TGTGCCAGCAGTAACAGGGGGCGTGAAAAACTGTTTTTT. J is TRBJ1-4 and V is TRBV6-1; TRBD1 matches at 9 bases. CDR1 is MNHNS and CDR2 is SASEGT in the germline V gene. CDR3 length: 13 amino acids. With 5 bases clipped from V and 7 bases from J, the junction kept 2 bases outside the gene matches.

This clone was detected only a few times. This chain joins TRBV7-9 and TRBJ2-1; tentative D call: TRBD1 (6 bases). V lost 4 bases, J lost 3 bases, and 13 bases lay in between. This CDR3 is 15 amino acids long. Germline CDR1 is SEHNR and CDR2 is FQNEAQ (reference sequence). CDR3 loop: CASSSRDINYNEQFF. The CDR3 region has the DNA TGTGCCAGCAGCTCCCGGGACATAAACTACAATGAGCAGTTCTTC.

Remarks on this clone: The same CDR3 is also encoded by other DNA sequences in this sample. The chain joins TRBV9 to TRBJ1-1; 7 bases fit TRBD1. CDR3 length: 15 residues. Germline loops: CDR1 SGDLS, CDR2 YYNGEE. The trim removed 5 bases at V and 3 bases at J, leaving 10 bases unmatched. DNA of the CDR3: TGTGCCAGCAGTGCGGACAGGCGGAGGGACACTGAAGCTTTCTTT. This gives the protein CASSADRRRDTEAFF.

The V and J genes are TRBV5-1 and TRBJ2-7; no definite D call. Germline V lookup: CDR1 SGHRS, CDR2 YFSETQ. The V end was cut by 5 bases, the J end by 0 bases, with 6 bases between. The CDR3 consists of 12 residues. CDR3 protein: CASSGTSYEQYF. CDR3 nucleotide sequence: TGCGCCAGCAGTGGCACCTCCTACGAGCAGTACTTC.

This chain joins TRBV4-3 and TRBJ2-1; tentatively, D is TRBD2 (6 bases). The V and J ends lost 1 base and 4 bases respectively, with 32 bases between them. Germline V gene lookup returns CDR1 LGHNA and CDR2 YSLEER. CDR3 length: 22 residues. In DNA form, the CDR3 reads TGCGCCAGCAGCCAAGGCATTAGGCGGGGTGGCGGGGAAACAGCACTTTACAATGAGCAGTTCTTC. Translated: CASSQGIRRGGGETALYNEQFF.

The rearrangement uses TRBV6-6 and TRBJ2-7; D possibly corresponds to TRBD1 (5 bases). The CDR3 sequence is 14 residues long. Deletions cut 0 bases from V and 2 bases from J, with 8 bases between. The germline V gene encodes CDR1 MNHNY and CDR2 SVGAGI (reference sequence). CDR3: CASSYSAGTYEQYF. The DNA for the CDR3 is TGTGCCAGCAGTTACTCCGCAGGGACCTACGAGCAGTACTTC.

The V gene is TRBV5-1, the J gene TRBJ2-7; TRBD1 matches 7 bases. Germline V gene lookup returns CDR1 SGHRS and CDR2 YFSETQ. J was trimmed by 3 bases and V by 0 bases; bases with no gene match: 9. The CDR3 is 16 residues long. The CDR3 loop reads CASSLGDSVLHYEQYF. DNA for the CDR3: TGCGCCAGCAGCTTGGGGGACAGCGTACTCCACTACGAGCAGTACTTC.

This chain uses TRBV6-1 with TRBJ2-1; D not certain. Germline CDR1 MNHNS, CDR2 SASEGT. The CDR3 spans 11 residues. CDR3 sequence (DNA): TGTGCATCCTGGGCTGGAAATGAGCAGTTCTTC. This gives the protein CASWAGNEQFF.

For the CDR3, the DNA is TGTGCCAGCAGCTCACCAGGGTTAGGGGCCAACGTCCTGACTTTC. It specifies CASSSPGLGANVLTF. The rearrangement uses TRBV7-3 and TRBJ2-6; the D gene is possibly TRBD1 (5 bases). This CDR3 is built from 15 residues. V was trimmed by 4 bases and J by 4 bases, leaving 11 bases between them. Germline-derived CDR1 and CDR2 are SGHTA and FQGTGA.

The CDR3 is CASSSGTGGLYEQYF. CDR3 sequence (DNA): TGCGCCAGCAGCTCCGGGACAGGGGGCCTCTACGAGCAGTACTTC. The chain carries TRBV5-1 and TRBJ2-7, with 12 bases identical to TRBD1. V lost 3 bases and J lost 3; bases outside the gene matches: 4. The CDR3 totals 15 residues. Per the germline V gene, CDR1 is SGHRS and CDR2 is YFSETQ.

The V gene is TRBV7-6, the J gene TRBJ1-1; tentatively, D is TRBD1 (5 bases). The germline gives CDR1 SGHVS, CDR2 FNYEAQ. CDR3 length equals 13 residues. The V and J ends lost 1 base and 4 bases respectively, with 7 bases between them. CDR3 DNA: TGTGCCAGCAGCTTAGGCCAGGGCACTGAAGCTTTCTTT. Translating gives CASSLGQGTEAFF.

A remark on this clone: Compared with germline, one end of the junction differs, possibly owing to a read error. This chain uses TRBV27 with TRBJ2-7; 7 nucleotides align to TRBD1. The CDR3 length is 15 residues. Germline V gene sequence: CDR1 MNHEY, CDR2 SMNVEV (reference sequence). In nucleotides, the CDR3 is TGTGCCAGCAGTATATCACAGGGGATCGGCTACGAGCAGTACTTC. Amino acids: CASSISQGIGYEQYF.

The chain joins TRBV19 to TRBJ1-3, with TRBD1 matching 7 bases. Germline V lookup: CDR1 LNHDA, CDR2 SQIVND (reference sequence). The CDR3 length is 15 residues. Trimming took 3 bases from V and 2 from J; bases not matched to a gene: 4. Here the CDR3 reads CASSIKTGAGNTIYF. CDR3 nucleotide sequence: TGTGCCAGTAGTATCAAAACAGGGGCTGGAAACACCATATATTTT.

The J gene is TRBJ2-1, the V gene TRBV7-3; TRBD1 matches at 9 bases. CDR1 is SGHTA, CDR2 FQGTGA, per germline. The CDR3 consists of 16 residues. The V and J ends lost 2 bases and 1 base, in that order; junction bases with no gene match: 3. In DNA form, the CDR3 reads TGTGCCAGCAGCTTAGCCGGGACAGGGTCCTACAATGAGCAGTTCTTC. This sequence encodes CASSLAGTGSYNEQFF.

This clone was observed once. This sequence joins TRBV14 and TRBJ2-1; 9 bases align to TRBD2. The CDR3 extends over 18 amino acids. Germline CDR1 and CDR2: SGHDN and FVKESK. V lost 0 bases, J lost 2 bases, and 8 bases stayed unmatched. The CDR3 DNA follows: TGTGCCAGCAGCCAAGAAACTAGCGGGCCCTACCCCTACAATGAGCAGTTCTTC. It yields the protein CASSQETSGPYPYNEQFF.

The gene calls are TRBV6-1 and TRBJ1-2, with 7 bases that match TRBD1. Trimming took 0 bases from V and 7 from J; bases not matched to a gene: 5. The CDR3 is made up of 14 amino acids. Germline loops: CDR1 MNHNS, CDR2 SASEGT. For the CDR3, the DNA is TGTGCCAGCAGTGAAGCTTCAGGGGGAGGTGGCTACACCTTC. As protein: CASSEASGGGGYTF.

The rearrangement joins TRBV7-9 to TRBJ2-7, with TRBD2 identical over 12 bases. Germline trimming cut 5 bases from V and 3 bases from J; bases unmatched to any gene: 5. Germline CDR1 is SEHNR and CDR2 is FQNEAQ (reference sequence). The length of the CDR3 is 15 residues. CDR3 sequence: CASSPRTSGIYEQYF. The CDR3 DNA reads as TGTGCCAGCAGCCCCAGGACTAGCGGGATCTACGAGCAGTACTTC.

V usage is TRBV5-8 and J usage is TRBJ2-3; D might be TRBD2 (5 bases). The germline V gene encodes CDR1 SGHTS and CDR2 YDEGEE. The CDR3 runs 15 residues. Trimming cost V 4 bases and J 9 bases, with 21 bases left between them. CDR3 in amino acids: CASSLTLGRGRTQYF. The CDR3 coding sequence is TGTGCCAGCAGCCTTACACTAGGTCGGGGTCGCACGCAGTATTTT.

This chain joins TRBV6-5 and TRBJ1-1, with D perhaps matching TRBD1 (5 bases). This CDR3 region has 15 residues. Germline CDR1 and CDR2: MNHEY and SVGAGI. Trimming pared 2 bases from V and 2 bases from J, leaving 12 bases between. The CDR3 loop reads CASSYIGALNTEAFF. In nucleotides, the CDR3 is TGTGCCAGCAGTTACATAGGGGCCCTTAACACTGAAGCTTTCTTT.